A selection of T cell receptor beta chains follows, all from one sample in a study of siplizumab effects on memory and regulatory T cells. Profiled with immunoSEQ multiplex PCR; TCRdb holds only in-frame clones, not every one. The sample consists of roughly 75,000 clones, 93% of them appearing once. The sequenced material came from CD8+ T cells sorted from blood. Receptor source: a human donor in good health. CDR3s leave out the opening cysteine and the closing phenylalanine or tryptophan. A D gene is named only where the DNA matches it firmly. For some rows the clone size is stated as once, few or many, or as a class when expanded; others skip it.

CDR3aa: ASSSQSEGFTEAF
v_gene: TRBV13
d_gene: -
abundance: -
j_gene: TRBJ1-1

CDR3aa: ASSTREDREYQPQH
v_gene: TRBV21-1
d_gene: -
abundance: once
j_gene: TRBJ1-5

CDR3aa: ASSPLTSYEQY
v_gene: TRBV5-1
d_gene: -
abundance: -
j_gene: TRBJ2-7

CDR3aa: ASSEGDSLEAF
v_gene: TRBV2
d_gene: TRBD1
abundance: -
j_gene: TRBJ1-1

CDR3aa: ASSEVGLGYGYT
v_gene: TRBV6-1
d_gene: -
abundance: -
j_gene: TRBJ1-2

CDR3aa: ASSDPPGGELF
v_gene: TRBV10-1
d_gene: -
abundance: -
j_gene: TRBJ2-2

CDR3aa: ASSWGLAGGDTDTQY
v_gene: TRBV5-4
d_gene: TRBD2
abundance: -
j_gene: TRBJ2-3

CDR3aa: ASSDAGVGQPQH
v_gene: TRBV2
d_gene: -
abundance: -
j_gene: TRBJ1-5

CDR3aa: ASSPPRGTGARTEAF
v_gene: TRBV19
d_gene: TRBD1
abundance: -
j_gene: TRBJ1-1

CDR3aa: ASSIVGTEIDTQY
v_gene: TRBV19
d_gene: TRBD1
abundance: -
j_gene: TRBJ2-3

CDR3aa: ATDRVGANYGYT
v_gene: TRBV28
d_gene: -
abundance: -
j_gene: TRBJ1-2

CDR3aa: ASSLGAGDGNTIY
v_gene: TRBV7-9
d_gene: -
abundance: -
j_gene: TRBJ1-3

CDR3aa: ASSYSGAPNEKLF
v_gene: TRBV6-5
d_gene: -
abundance: -
j_gene: TRBJ1-4

CDR3aa: ASSQPRSNEQF
v_gene: TRBV4-1
d_gene: -
abundance: -
j_gene: TRBJ2-1

CDR3aa: ASSQDNLAGGRNEQF
v_gene: TRBV4-1
d_gene: TRBD2
abundance: once
j_gene: TRBJ2-1

CDR3aa: ASSYSTGLSYNEQF
v_gene: TRBV6-5
d_gene: -
abundance: -
j_gene: TRBJ2-1

CDR3aa: ASSPTGTVYTEAF
v_gene: TRBV18
d_gene: -
abundance: -
j_gene: TRBJ1-1

CDR3aa: ASSLGQGFREKLF
v_gene: TRBV7-2
d_gene: TRBD1
abundance: -
j_gene: TRBJ1-4

CDR3aa: ASSLFPGDIQY
v_gene: TRBV27
d_gene: -
abundance: -
j_gene: TRBJ2-4

CDR3aa: ASSLALDNEQF
v_gene: TRBV7-9
d_gene: -
abundance: -
j_gene: TRBJ2-1

CDR3aa: ASSASGLEYEQY
v_gene: TRBV9
d_gene: TRBD2
abundance: once
j_gene: TRBJ2-7

CDR3aa: ASSLGGTYEQY
v_gene: TRBV7-6
d_gene: -
abundance: -
j_gene: TRBJ2-7

CDR3aa: ASRAEGEQY
v_gene: TRBV2
d_gene: -
abundance: -
j_gene: TRBJ2-7

CDR3aa: ASSLGSQGQY
v_gene: TRBV5-6
d_gene: -
abundance: -
j_gene: TRBJ2-7

CDR3aa: ASSAGQTNEKLF
v_gene: TRBV2
d_gene: TRBD1
abundance: few
j_gene: TRBJ1-4

CDR3aa: ASRLGTGGELF
v_gene: TRBV5-6
d_gene: -
abundance: once
j_gene: TRBJ2-2

CDR3aa: ASTPSAVVPIPYEQY
v_gene: TRBV19
d_gene: -
abundance: -
j_gene: TRBJ2-7

CDR3aa: ASSLFYPRGLSDTDTQY
v_gene: TRBV13
d_gene: TRBD2
abundance: -
j_gene: TRBJ2-3

CDR3aa: ASSLSFDRGRSGANVLT
v_gene: TRBV27
d_gene: TRBD1
abundance: -
j_gene: TRBJ2-6

CDR3aa: ASSSDFAYEQY
v_gene: TRBV5-6
d_gene: -
abundance: -
j_gene: TRBJ2-7

CDR3aa: ASSVSRGAGELF
v_gene: TRBV9
d_gene: -
abundance: -
j_gene: TRBJ2-2

CDR3aa: ASKRGTEDIGEQY
v_gene: TRBV6-6
d_gene: -
abundance: -
j_gene: TRBJ2-7

CDR3aa: ASSLSGTFGANVLT
v_gene: TRBV13
d_gene: -
abundance: -
j_gene: TRBJ2-6

CDR3aa: ASMQGGNGYT
v_gene: TRBV19
d_gene: TRBD1
abundance: -
j_gene: TRBJ1-2

CDR3aa: ASSQEGGTGSQEQY
v_gene: TRBV4-2
d_gene: TRBD1
abundance: few
j_gene: TRBJ2-7

CDR3aa: ASSRGPEQF
v_gene: TRBV11-3
d_gene: -
abundance: once
j_gene: TRBJ2-1

CDR3aa: ASSSWTGGDYGYT
v_gene: TRBV7-3
d_gene: TRBD1
abundance: -
j_gene: TRBJ1-2

CDR3aa: ASSEVGPKGLTETQY
v_gene: TRBV25-1
d_gene: -
abundance: -
j_gene: TRBJ2-5

CDR3aa: ASSPRSGGSYEQY
v_gene: TRBV9
d_gene: -
abundance: -
j_gene: TRBJ2-7

CDR3aa: ASSPSGGRPDTQY
v_gene: TRBV2
d_gene: TRBD2
abundance: -
j_gene: TRBJ2-3

CDR3aa: ASRPGQGFYEQY
v_gene: TRBV2
d_gene: TRBD1
abundance: -
j_gene: -

CDR3aa: ASSPGLVAGELF
v_gene: TRBV27
d_gene: TRBD2
abundance: -
j_gene: TRBJ2-2

CDR3aa: ASSYGGGEQY
v_gene: TRBV19
d_gene: -
abundance: -
j_gene: TRBJ2-7

CDR3aa: ASSQGTSGATDTQY
v_gene: TRBV4-3
d_gene: TRBD2
abundance: -
j_gene: TRBJ2-3

CDR3aa: ASSLEPYEQY
v_gene: TRBV5-6
d_gene: -
abundance: -
j_gene: -

CDR3aa: ASSLSAGNSYEQY
v_gene: TRBV27
d_gene: TRBD2
abundance: -
j_gene: TRBJ2-7

CDR3aa: ASSLAGQGGNTEAF
v_gene: TRBV7-7
d_gene: TRBD1
abundance: -
j_gene: TRBJ1-1

CDR3aa: ASSLGQGVQPQH
v_gene: TRBV28
d_gene: -
abundance: -
j_gene: TRBJ1-5

CDR3aa: ASSSKTADYGYT
v_gene: TRBV7-9
d_gene: -
abundance: -
j_gene: TRBJ1-2

CDR3aa: ASSIWGQGEQPQH
v_gene: TRBV19
d_gene: TRBD1
abundance: -
j_gene: TRBJ1-5

CDR3aa: ASSSLAGGFDTQY
v_gene: TRBV19
d_gene: TRBD2
abundance: -
j_gene: TRBJ2-3

CDR3aa: ASSLSKASSTEAF
v_gene: TRBV7-9
d_gene: -
abundance: -
j_gene: TRBJ1-1

CDR3aa: ASSQAPYNEQF
v_gene: TRBV7-9
d_gene: -
abundance: once
j_gene: TRBJ2-1

CDR3aa: ASSPQDRAYYEQY
v_gene: TRBV6-5
d_gene: TRBD1
abundance: -
j_gene: TRBJ2-7

CDR3aa: SVGAYTGELF
v_gene: TRBV29-1
d_gene: -
abundance: once
j_gene: TRBJ2-2

CDR3aa: SASWGGYT
v_gene: TRBV20-1
d_gene: -
abundance: few
j_gene: TRBJ1-2

CDR3aa: ASTSTRDGGLYEQY
v_gene: TRBV27
d_gene: -
abundance: -
j_gene: TRBJ2-7